This section outlines one TCR beta chain sequence together with its context. Its antigen is still unknown. As to treatment: oral pan-JAK inhibitor, 5-10 mg twice daily. Patients with alopecia areata provided lesional scalp punch biopsies as well as peripheral blood. The CDR3 runs 14 residues. The V gene lost 2 bases and the J gene lost 5 bases, with 13 bases spanning the gap. Germline loops: CDR1 MNHNS, CDR2 SASEGT. Isolated RNA was reverse transcribed into cDNA used as the sequencing template. The data were produced by immunoSEQ multiplex PCR, yet TCRdb's version contains in-frame clones alone and is incomplete. This repertoire shows around 120,000 clones, around 53% found once; its top ten account for just over 0.45%. This specimen belongs to a study of CD8+ T cells in alopecia areata. Study summary: Scoring of treated patients' severity used the percentage of affected scalp area.

Whole-study results and caveats: Relative to normal scalp, lesional scalp, especially alopecia totalis/universalis, showed higher clonality. There were also resident alphabeta T cells of normal skin sequenced in scalp samples.

This chain uses TRBV6-1 with TRBJ2-7; D is undetermined. The source is a human donor with alopecia areata. The sample here was CD4+ T cells sorted from blood, taken at week 4, from a patient treated with tofacitinib. The CDR3 DNA follows: TGTGCCAGCAGTGAATACCGAGCTTCCAACGAGCAGTACTTC. It yields the protein CASSEYRASNEQYF.